One and the same sample provided the 28 T cell receptor beta chains below, sequenced in a study of shared clonotypes between healthy human individuals. The protocol was immunoSEQ multiplex PCR, while the TCRdb copy is restricted to in-frame clones and leaves out a portion. The sample records about 530,000 clones, nearly 80% being singletons. The sample consisted of PBMCs. These receptors were obtained from a woman aged 40 to 50 in good health. Some clones in this sample may be carry-over from other donors' samples.

This chain links TRBV28 with TRBJ1-1, with D tentatively TRBD1 (5 bases). The germline V gene has CDR1 MDHEN and CDR2 SYDVKM. The CDR3 runs 16 residues. Deletions cut 5 bases from V and 1 base from J, with 17 bases between. CDR3 in amino acids: CASSPRRGRRNTEAFF. CDR3 DNA: TGTGCCAGCAGTCCTCGACGGGGACGAAGGAACACTGAAGCTTTCTTT. The full variable domain, with the rest looked up from reference TRBV28 and TRBJ1-1, is DVKVTQSSRYLVKRTGEKVFLECVQDMDHENMFWYRQDPGLGLRLIYFSYDVKMKEKGDIPEGYSVSREKKERFSLILESASTNQTSMYLCASSPRRGRRNTEAFFGQGTRLTVV.

The chain recombines TRBV2 with TRBJ1-5, with D unclear. Germline lookup yields CDR1 SNHLY and CDR2 FYNNEI. The CDR3 runs 13 residues. V dropped 7 bases and J dropped 5 bases, with 12 bases sitting between them. CDR3 residues: CASTPGLDQPQHF. CDR3 coding DNA: TGTGCCAGCACCCCCGGGCTGGATCAGCCCCAGCATTTT.

The chain is built from TRBV19 and TRBJ2-7, with 9 nucleotides matching TRBD2. Germline trimming cut 6 bases from V and 6 bases from J; bases unmatched to any gene: 6. The CDR3 is 13 residues long. Looked up from germline, CDR1 is LNHDA and CDR2 is SQIVND (reference sequence). CDR3 DNA sequence: TGTGCCAGTAGCCGTAGCGGGAGTGCCGAGCAGTACTTC. Translation gives CASSRSGSAEQYF.

This clone appeared a single time. This same CDR3 is encoded by further DNA sequences in the sample. The chain employs TRBV27 and TRBJ1-1; 12 bases are shared with TRBD1. The trim removed 5 bases at V and 2 bases at J, leaving 6 bases unmatched. Per germline, CDR1 MNHEY and CDR2 SMNVEV (reference sequence). CDR3 size: 16 residues. CDR3 sequence (DNA): TGTGCCAGCAGTCCGGGACAGGGGGCGCGAAACACTGAAGCTTTCTTT. Amino acid sequence: CASSPGQGARNTEAFF.

This rearrangement joins TRBV19 to TRBJ2-7, with D possibly being TRBD1 (6 bases). V dropped 6 bases and J dropped 3 bases, with 21 bases sitting between them. The CDR3 covers 16 residues. The germline gives CDR1 LNHDA, CDR2 SQIVND (reference sequence). The CDR3 loop is CASRPRPGKGVYEQYF. As DNA, the CDR3 is TGTGCCAGTAGACCCCGACCGGGGAAGGGGGTCTACGAGCAGTACTTC. Based on the CDR3 plus reference TRBV19 and TRBJ2-7, the full variable domain is DGGITQSPKYLFRKEGQNVTLSCEQNLNHDAMYWYRQDPGQGLRLIYYSQIVNDFQKGDIAEGYSVSREKKESFPLTVTSAQKNPTAFYLCASRPRPGKGVYEQYFGPGTRLTVT.

The V call is TRBV2, the J call TRBJ2-3; TRBD2 agrees at 10 bases. V shed 7 bases and J 2 bases; nucleotides not matched to a gene: 9. Looked up from germline, CDR1 is SNHLY and CDR2 is FYNNEI. This CDR3 region has 16 residues. Here the CDR3 DNA reads TGTGCCAGCAAGACGAGGACTAGCGGCCTCACAGATACGCAGTATTTT. Translation gives CASKTRTSGLTDTQYF.

The chain recombines TRBV13 with TRBJ1-3; the match to TRBD1 covers 8 bases. The CDR3 contains 14 residues. The germline V gene has CDR1 PRHDT and CDR2 FYEKMQ (reference sequence). With 4 bases clipped from V and 4 bases from J, the junction kept 3 bases outside the gene matches. CDR3 region: CASSSRTGGNTIYF. For the CDR3, the DNA is TGTGCCAGCAGCTCCCGGACAGGGGGAAACACCATATATTTT. Full variable domain (missing parts from reference TRBV13 and TRBJ1-3): AAGVIQSPRHLIKEKRETATLKCYPIPRHDTVYWYQQGPGQDPQFLISFYEKMQSDKGSIPDRFSAQQFSDYHSELNMSSLELGDSALYFCASSSRTGGNTIYFGEGSWLTVV.

The chain has TRBV7-9 and TRBJ1-2; TRBD1 is a possible D gene (6 bases). Germline lookup yields CDR1 SEHNR and CDR2 FQNEAQ (reference sequence). V was cut by 10 bases and J by 8 bases, with 14 bases left in between. The CDR3 has 11 residues. The CDR3 DNA follows: TGTGCCACACTTAAGGGGGAGGGCTACACCTTC. Translated: CATLKGEGYTF.

The V call is TRBV5-1, the J call TRBJ2-2, with TRBD2 identical over 14 bases. J lost 6 bases, V lost 2 bases, and 12 bases had no gene match. Looked up from germline, CDR1 is SGHRS and CDR2 is YFSETQ. The CDR3 contains 19 residues. CDR3 nucleotide sequence: TGCGCCAGCAGCTTTGCCGGACTAGCGGGAGGCGGAAAGGCCGGGGAGCTGTTTTTT. Translated, it gives CASSFAGLAGGGKAGELFF.

This chain uses TRBV19 with TRBJ1-1, with 9 bases aligning to TRBD1. Germline assignment: CDR1 LNHDA and CDR2 SQIVND (reference sequence). The CDR3 runs to 16 residues. J was trimmed by 0 bases and V by 4 bases; bases with no gene match: 6. DNA of the CDR3: TGTGCCAGTAGTAGACTACAGGGGGCTGTGAACACTGAAGCTTTCTTT. This sequence encodes CASSRLQGAVNTEAFF.

V gene TRBV23-1 combines with J gene TRBJ1-5; D remains unclear. TRBV23-1 is an ORF; its function is uncertain. Trimming cost V 1 base and J 3 bases, with 16 bases left between them. The CDR3 runs 17 residues. CDR3 sequence: CASSQCEAPCPNQPQHF. The DNA for the CDR3 is TGCGCCAGCAGTCAATGTGAGGCTCCATGCCCCAATCAGCCCCAGCATTTT.

The rearrangement joins TRBV5-1 to TRBJ2-5; D gene ambiguous. Germline lookup yields CDR1 SGHRS and CDR2 YFSETQ. The CDR3 is made up of 13 amino acids. V lost 2 bases and J lost 5, with 10 bases in between. As DNA, the CDR3 is TGCGCCAGCAGCTTCAAAGGAGATGAGACCCAGTACTTC. Residues: CASSFKGDETQYF. The whole variable domain, remainder taken from reference TRBV5-1 and TRBJ2-5, is KAGVTQTPRYLIKTRGQQVTLSCSPISGHRSVSWYQQTPGQGLQFLFEYFSETQRNKGNFPGRFSGRQFSNSRSEMNVSTLELGDSALYLCASSFKGDETQYFGPGTRLLVL.

The chain recombines TRBV5-8 with TRBJ1-2; D is uncertain. The germline gives CDR1 SGHTS, CDR2 YDEGEE. V was clipped by 1 base and J by 8 bases, with 12 bases between them. There are 13 residues in the CDR3. The CDR3 bases are TGTGCCAGCAGCTTGCCCTTCCCCAGAGGCTACACCTTC. Amino acids: CASSLPFPRGYTF. Looking up the rest from reference TRBV5-8 and TRBJ1-2 gives the full variable domain: EAGVTQSPTHLIKTRGQQATLRCSPISGHTSVYWYQQALGLGLQFLLWYDEGEERNRGNFPPRFSGRQFPNYSSELNVNALELEDSALYLCASSLPFPRGYTFGSGTRLTVV.

Concerning this clone itself: It is likely a read error: a sequence one base away is far more abundant. V and J are TRBV6-5 and TRBJ2-1; 9 bases agree with TRBD1. Per the germline V gene, CDR1 is MNHEY and CDR2 is SVGAGI. The CDR3 runs 14 residues. The junction had 8 bases not matched to a gene; V was cut back by 2 bases and J by 12 bases. Written as DNA, the CDR3 is TGTGCCAGCAGTTACGGACAGGGGTACGAGGGGCAGTTCTTC. This codes for CASSYGQGYEGQFF.

This clone came up a few times. The chain uses TRBV20-1 and TRBJ1-1; no definite D call. With 7 bases removed from V and 3 bases from J, the gap between germline ends came to 6 bases. This CDR3 contains 10 residues. The germline gives CDR1 DFQATT, CDR2 SNEGSKA (reference sequence). The CDR3 nucleotides read TGCAGTGTCCGGGACACTGAAGCTTTCTTT. This gives the protein CSVRDTEAFF.

The chain is built from TRBV7-3 and TRBJ1-4, with 7 bases lining up with TRBD1. Germline CDR1 is SGHTA and CDR2 is FQGTGA. The CDR3 extends over 15 amino acids. The ends lost 5 bases at V and 8 bases at J; junction bases unmatched: 11. Here the CDR3 DNA reads TGTGCCAGCAGCCGTTCGGGGACAGAAAACGAAAAACTGTTTTTT. Translation gives CASSRSGTENEKLFF.

This clone was detected only a few times. The V call is TRBV10-3, the J call TRBJ2-3; D ambiguous. This CDR3 region has 15 residues. The germline CDR1 and CDR2 sequences are ENHRY and SYGVKD. V was shortened by 10 bases and J by 2 bases, with 19 bases between the two germline ends. CDR3 region: CATTPGRATTDTQYF. The CDR3 region has the DNA TGTGCCACAACCCCGGGCCGGGCGACCACAGATACGCAGTATTTT.

V and J are TRBV5-1 and TRBJ2-3; TRBD2 agrees at 12 bases. V was clipped by 4 bases and J by 4 bases; unmatched bases: 7. This CDR3 region has 16 residues. CDR1 is SGHRS, CDR2 YFSETQ, per germline. The CDR3 sequence is CASSGPLAGGPDTQYF. For the CDR3, the DNA is TGCGCCAGCAGCGGGCCCCTAGCGGGAGGGCCAGATACGCAGTATTTT. Full variable domain (remainder filled in from reference TRBV5-1 and TRBJ2-3): KAGVTQTPRYLIKTRGQQVTLSCSPISGHRSVSWYQQTPGQGLQFLFEYFSETQRNKGNFPGRFSGRQFSNSRSEMNVSTLELGDSALYLCASSGPLAGGPDTQYFGPGTRLTVL.

The chain links TRBV6-1 to TRBJ2-5; D uncertain. This CDR3 comprises 12 residues. Deletions cut 3 bases from V and 1 base from J, with 3 bases between. Germline CDR1 MNHNS, CDR2 SASEGT. The CDR3 here is CASSDIQETQYF. CDR3 sequence (DNA): TGTGCCAGCAGTGATATCCAAGAGACCCAGTACTTC.

This chain uses TRBV5-1 with TRBJ1-1; no clear D gene. Germline values: CDR1 SGHRS, CDR2 YFSETQ. Trimming took 2 bases from V and 4 from J, leaving 15 bases between them. The CDR3 is made up of 15 amino acids. Here the CDR3 reads CASSFTGEGLTEAFF. The CDR3 bases are TGCGCCAGCAGCTTTACGGGTGAGGGCCTCACTGAAGCTTTCTTT.

This rearrangement joins TRBV6-1 to TRBJ2-7; 11 bases map to TRBD2. The length of the CDR3 is 15 residues. J gave up 0 bases and V 2 bases, and 0 bases lay outside the gene matches. The germline V gene encodes CDR1 MNHNS and CDR2 SASEGT. CDR3 loop: CASSELAGGSYEQYF. The DNA of the CDR3 is TGTGCCAGCAGTGAACTAGCGGGAGGCTCCTACGAGCAGTACTTC.

The rearrangement uses TRBV19 and TRBJ2-3; D ambiguous. The CDR3 length is 14 residues. The V and J ends lost 3 bases and 2 bases respectively, with 9 bases between them. The germline CDR1 and CDR2 sequences are LNHDA and SQIVND (reference sequence). As DNA, the CDR3 is TGTGCCAGTAGTATGAATCGAGACACAGATACGCAGTATTTT. The encoded protein is CASSMNRDTDTQYF.

The chain employs TRBV7-9 and TRBJ2-3; D is unresolved. CDR1 and CDR2 from the germline V gene are SEHNR and FQNEAQ (reference sequence). The CDR3 runs 11 residues. V was trimmed by 6 bases and J by 2 bases, leaving 3 bases between them. The CDR3 sequence is CASRNTDTQYF. For the CDR3, the DNA is TGTGCCAGCAGAAACACAGATACGCAGTATTTT. Filled out from reference TRBV7-9 and TRBJ2-3, the complete variable domain reads DTGVSQNPRHKITKRGQNVTFRCDPISEHNRLYWYRQTLGQGPEFLTYFQNEAQLEKSRLLSDRFSAERPKGSFSTLEIQRTEQGDSAMYLCASRNTDTQYFGPGTRLTVL.

This rearrangement joins TRBV19 to TRBJ1-2; perhaps TRBD1 as D (6 bases). This CDR3 region has 15 residues. Germline CDR1 LNHDA, CDR2 SQIVND (reference sequence). V was pared by 1 base and J by 4 bases, with 13 bases between. CDR3 amino acids: CASSIGAGHRYGYTF. The CDR3 nucleotides are TGTGCCAGTAGTATAGGAGCGGGACACCGCTATGGCTACACCTTC.

The chain combines TRBV29-1 with TRBJ2-4; 9 positions agree with TRBD2. The J segment lost 6 bases and the V segment lost 7 bases, leaving 10 bases of the junction unmatched. CDR3 size: 14 residues. CDR1 is SQVTM, CDR2 ANQGSEA, per germline. CDR3 sequence reads: CSAASGVAGNIQYF. Here the CDR3 DNA reads TGCAGCGCCGCTAGCGGGGTGGCGGGAAACATTCAGTACTTC.

The chain carries TRBV28 and TRBJ1-5; D call uncertain. Trimming left V 10 bases short and J 3 bases short, with 10 bases between. Per the germline V gene, CDR1 is MDHEN and CDR2 is SYDVKM. This CDR3 region has 12 residues. The chain's CDR3 is CATSLTNQPQHF. The CDR3, as DNA: TGTGCCACCTCACTTACCAATCAGCCCCAGCATTTT.

The chain is built from TRBV5-1 and TRBJ1-2, with D possibly matching TRBD1 (6 bases). From germline, CDR1 is SGHRS and CDR2 YFSETQ. The CDR3 consists of 15 residues. Trimming cost V 1 base and J 8 bases, with 18 bases left between them. The CDR3: CASSLLGQGGLGYTF. The CDR3 DNA reads as TGCGCCAGCAGCTTGTTGGGACAAGGGGGGCTGGGCTACACCTTC.

The chain joins TRBV28 to TRBJ1-1; TRBD1 is a possible D gene (5 bases). The CDR3 has 12 residues. Trimming pared 6 bases from V and 5 bases from J, leaving 10 bases between. Germline lookup yields CDR1 MDHEN and CDR2 SYDVKM. The CDR3 is CASRGVGTEAFF. The DNA for the CDR3 is TGTGCCAGCAGAGGGGTCGGGACTGAAGCTTTCTTT.